This T cell receptor (beta chain) was recovered during a study of T cells in Graves' hyperthyroidism and ophthalmopathy. This clonotype was recorded many times. Germline values: CDR1 SGHKS, CDR2 YYEKEE (reference sequence). V was cut by 7 bases and J by 1 base, with 11 bases left in between. This CDR3 is built from 13 residues. Amplification of TCR beta CDR3 regions was performed using RNA transcripts as template. HTBI primers were employed in a first-round RT-PCR of the TCR CDR3. TCRdb re-called the multiplex PCR reads with MiXCR, one entry per CDR3 protein. This repertoire shows about 760,000 distinct CDR3 sequences, approximately 40% found once; its top ten account for around 30%. Stable disease denoted Graves' hyperthyroidism without ophthalmopathy progression within 18 months.

Sequencing was carried out using blood. The sequence was obtained from a woman in her forties with Graves' hyperthyroidism. The chain is built from TRBV5-5 and TRBJ1-1; D is unclear. The CDR3 spells CASARLRNTEAFF. The CDR3 nucleotides are TGTGCCAGCGCTAGGCTAAGGAACACTGAAGCTTTCTTT.